The clone carrying this TCR beta chain was found once. The target antigen is unknown. Prior autoimmune disease or systemic immunosuppression barred patients. This sample is part of a study of OX40 agonist ivuxolimab in advanced cancers. Study-level background: A history of anti-PD-1, anti-PD-L1 or anti-CTLA-4 therapy was acceptable, and roughly 40% had some. General study results and limits: In general, CD8+ T cells held more expanded clones than CD4+ did, on average.

This table comes from immunoSEQ multiplex PCR, and its TCRdb copy is limited to in-frame clones, with some not included. The sample has approximately 80,000 clones, less than 95% seen once. The CDR3 runs to 15 residues. CDR1 is MNHNS, CDR2 SASEGT, per germline. Trimming left V 7 bases short and J 4 bases short, with 19 bases between. Sequenced here: CD4+ or CD8+ T cells sorted from blood, sampled in a trial of the OX40 agonist ivuxolimab. The receptor comes from an adult with an advanced solid tumor such as melanoma, head and neck, liver or kidney cancer. The V gene is TRBV6-1, the J gene TRBJ1-2, with unresolved D. The CDR3 loop is CASTPKGGSGYGYTF. Written as DNA, the CDR3 is TGTGCCAGCACCCCGAAGGGAGGGTCGGGCTATGGCTACACCTTC.